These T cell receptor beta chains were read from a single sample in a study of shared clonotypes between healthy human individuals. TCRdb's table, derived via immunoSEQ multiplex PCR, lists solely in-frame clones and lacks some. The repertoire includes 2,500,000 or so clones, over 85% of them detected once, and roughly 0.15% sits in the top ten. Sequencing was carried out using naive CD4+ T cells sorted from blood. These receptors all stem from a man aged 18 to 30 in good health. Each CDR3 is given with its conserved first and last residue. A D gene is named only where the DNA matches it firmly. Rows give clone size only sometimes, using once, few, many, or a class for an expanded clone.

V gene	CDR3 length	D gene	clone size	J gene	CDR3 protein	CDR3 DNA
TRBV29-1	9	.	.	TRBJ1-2	CSVEGGYTF	TGCAGCGTTGAGGGTGGCTACACCTTC
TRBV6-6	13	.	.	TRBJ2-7	CASSSGTNYEQYF	TGTGCCAGCAGTTCCGGGACAAACTACGAGCAGTACTTC
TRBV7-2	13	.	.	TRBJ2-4	CASSPEPQGGQYF	TGTGCCAGCAGCCCAGAGCCGCAGGGGGGGCAGTACTTC
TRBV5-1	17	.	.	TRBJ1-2	CASSSEGRQGPNYGYTF	TGCGCCAGCAGCTCCGAAGGACGTCAGGGACCTAACTATGGCTACACCTTC
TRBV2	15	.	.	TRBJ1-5	CASSDWGPGDQPQHF	TGTGCCAGCAGTGACTGGGGGCCCGGAGATCAGCCCCAGCATTTT
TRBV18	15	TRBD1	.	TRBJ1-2	CASSPGTASNYGYTF	TGTGCCAGCTCACCGGGGACAGCCTCTAACTATGGCTACACCTTC
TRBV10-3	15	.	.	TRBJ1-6	CAISDKGVGPSPLHF	TGTGCCATCAGTGATAAGGGGGTAGGGCCCTCACCCCTCCACTTT
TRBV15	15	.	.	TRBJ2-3	CATSRDGTSTDTQYF	TGTGCCACCAGCAGGGACGGAACCAGCACAGATACGCAGTATTTT
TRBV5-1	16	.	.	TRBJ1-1	CASSLQPEGTGTEAFF	TGCGCCAGCAGCTTGCAACCGGAGGGAACAGGGACTGAAGCTTTCTTT
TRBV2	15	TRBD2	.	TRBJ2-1	CASSEDSGGHNEQFF	TGTGCCAGCAGTGAGGATAGCGGGGGGCACAATGAGCAGTTCTTC
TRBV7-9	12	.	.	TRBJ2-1	CASSLDYNEQFF	TGTGCCAGCAGCCTAGACTACAATGAGCAGTTCTTC
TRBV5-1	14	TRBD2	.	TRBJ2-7	CASSFTGGSYEQYF	TGCGCCAGCAGCTTTACCGGCGGGAGTTACGAGCAGTACTTC
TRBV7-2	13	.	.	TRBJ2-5	CASSLGGHGTQYF	TGTGCCAGCAGCTTAGGAGGGCACGGGACCCAGTACTTC
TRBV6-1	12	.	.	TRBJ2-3	CASSEGGYTQYF	TGTGCCAGCAGTGAAGGGGGGTATACGCAGTATTTT
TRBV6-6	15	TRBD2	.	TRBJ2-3	CASSYSAGDTDTQYF	TGTGCCAGCAGTTACTCGGCGGGAGACACAGATACGCAGTATTTT
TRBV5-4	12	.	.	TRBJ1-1	CASSSGPREAFF	TGTGCCAGCAGTTCGGGACCGCGTGAAGCTTTCTTT
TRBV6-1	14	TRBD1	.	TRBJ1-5	CASSRQGSDQPQHF	TGTGCCAGCAGTAGACAGGGTTCGGATCAGCCCCAGCATTTT
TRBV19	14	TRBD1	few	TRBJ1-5	CATRTGGDNQPQHF	TGTGCCACCCGGACAGGGGGCGACAATCAGCCCCAGCATTTT
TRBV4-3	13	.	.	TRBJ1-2	CASSQDLQGGYTF	TGCGCCAGCAGCCAAGACTTGCAGGGCGGCTACACCTTC
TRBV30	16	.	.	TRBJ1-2	CACLLRTGDKNYGYTF	TGTGCCTGTCTACTAAGAACAGGAGATAAGAACTATGGCTACACCTTC
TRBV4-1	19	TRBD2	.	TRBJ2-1	CASSLAGTSGTRGSNEQFF	TGCGCCAGCAGCCTTGCCGGGACTAGCGGGACCCGAGGAAGCAATGAGCAGTTCTTC
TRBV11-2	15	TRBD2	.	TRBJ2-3	CASSLGGGTTDTQYF	TGTGCCAGCAGCTTAGGGGGGGGAACCACAGATACGCAGTATTTT
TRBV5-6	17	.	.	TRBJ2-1	CASSLASRVQGNNEQFF	TGTGCCAGCAGCTTGGCGAGTAGGGTACAGGGAAACAATGAGCAGTTCTTC
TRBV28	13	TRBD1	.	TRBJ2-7	CASSLTGPYEQYF	TGTGCCAGCAGTCTGACAGGGCCTTACGAGCAGTACTTC
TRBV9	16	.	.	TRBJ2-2	CASSVVPGLGTGELFF	TGTGCCAGCAGCGTAGTCCCGGGACTTGGCACCGGGGAGCTGTTTTTT
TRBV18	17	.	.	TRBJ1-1	CASSTGSAFLMNTEAFF	TGTGCCAGCTCCACGGGGAGTGCCTTCCTTATGAACACTGAAGCTTTCTTT
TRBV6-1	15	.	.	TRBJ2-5	CASSEARVREETQYF	TGTGCCAGCAGTGAAGCAAGGGTGAGGGAAGAGACCCAGTACTTC
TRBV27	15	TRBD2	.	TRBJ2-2	CASRGVAGGPGELFF	TGTGCCAGCAGGGGGGTAGCGGGAGGGCCTGGGGAGCTGTTTTTT
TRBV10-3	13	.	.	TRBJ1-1	CAVGQPPNTEAFF	TGTGCCGTAGGACAGCCACCGAACACTGAAGCTTTCTTT
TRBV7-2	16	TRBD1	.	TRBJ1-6	CASSSRRGQNNSPLHF	TGTGCCAGCAGCTCTCGAAGGGGACAGAATAATTCACCCCTCCACTTT
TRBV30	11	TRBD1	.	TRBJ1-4	CAATGAEKLFF	TGTGCCGCGACAGGGGCTGAAAAACTGTTTTTT
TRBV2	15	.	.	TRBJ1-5	CASRDRPYSNQPQHF	TGTGCCAGCCGGGACCGCCCATATAGCAATCAGCCCCAGCATTTT
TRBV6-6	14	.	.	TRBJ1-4	CASRRQESNEKLFF	TGTGCCAGCAGGCGACAGGAGTCTAATGAAAAACTGTTTTTT
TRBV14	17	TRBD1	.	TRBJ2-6	CASSQRTGKPGANVLTF	TGTGCCAGCAGCCAAAGGACAGGGAAGCCTGGGGCCAACGTCCTGACTTTC
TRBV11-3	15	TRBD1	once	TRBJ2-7	CASSLGQGASYEQYF	TGTGCCAGCAGCCTTGGACAGGGGGCCTCCTACGAGCAGTACTTC
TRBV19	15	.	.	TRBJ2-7	CASSIGGTASYEQYF	TGTGCCAGTAGTATCGGTGGAACGGCCTCCTACGAGCAGTACTTC
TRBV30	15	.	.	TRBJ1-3	CAWSVSSKYGNTIYF	TGTGCCTGGAGTGTTTCCTCGAAGTATGGAAACACCATATATTTT
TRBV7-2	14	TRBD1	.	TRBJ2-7	CASSHNRGHYEQYF	TGTGCCAGCAGCCACAACAGGGGGCACTACGAGCAGTACTTC
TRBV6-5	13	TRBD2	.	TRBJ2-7	CASITSGGYEQYF	TGTGCCAGCATAACTAGCGGGGGGTACGAGCAGTACTTC
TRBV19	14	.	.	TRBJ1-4	CASRNRPANEKLFF	TGTGCCAGTAGGAACAGGCCTGCCAATGAAAAACTGTTTTTT
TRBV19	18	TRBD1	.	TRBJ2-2	CASHPLPIRDREIRELFF	TGTGCCAGCCACCCTCTCCCCATCCGGGACAGGGAAATCCGGGAGCTGTTTTTT
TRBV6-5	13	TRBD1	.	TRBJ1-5	CASSPAGGQPQHF	TGTGCCAGCAGCCCTGCAGGGGGTCAGCCCCAGCATTTT
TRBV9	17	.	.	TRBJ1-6	CASSPSSGALGNSPLHF	TGTGCCAGCAGCCCGAGTTCAGGGGCGCTGGGTAATTCACCCCTCCACTTT
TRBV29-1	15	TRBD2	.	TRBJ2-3	CSVANSGGGTDTQYF	TGCAGCGTTGCGAATAGCGGGGGGGGGACAGATACGCAGTATTTT
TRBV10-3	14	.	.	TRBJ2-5	CAIKKSLDTETQYF	TGTGCCATCAAGAAGTCCTTGGACACAGAGACCCAGTACTTC
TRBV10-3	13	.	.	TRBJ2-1	CAISESADREQFF	TGTGCCATCAGTGAGTCGGCTGACAGAGAGCAGTTCTTC
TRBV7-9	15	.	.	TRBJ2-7	CASSLDRLVSYEQYF	TGTGCCAGCAGCCTTGACCGACTGGTCTCCTACGAGCAGTACTTC
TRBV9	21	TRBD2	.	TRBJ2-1	CASSVGLGLAGEVAFYNEQFF	TGTGCCAGCAGCGTAGGTCTTGGGCTAGCGGGCGAAGTTGCCTTTTACAATGAGCAGTTCTTC
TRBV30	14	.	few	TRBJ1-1	CAWSPTHRNTEAFF	TGTGCCTGGAGTCCCACCCATCGGAACACTGAAGCTTTCTTT
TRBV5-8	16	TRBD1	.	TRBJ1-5	CASSFDRGASNQPQHF	TGTGCCAGCAGCTTCGACAGGGGGGCGAGCAATCAGCCCCAGCATTTT
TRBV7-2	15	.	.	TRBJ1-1	CASSLAKGTNTEAFF	TGTGCCAGCAGCTTAGCGAAGGGTACGAACACTGAAGCTTTCTTT
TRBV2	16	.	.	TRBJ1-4	CASSEAPRQPNEKLFF	TGTGCCAGCAGTGAAGCGCCCAGACAGCCTAATGAAAAACTGTTTTTT
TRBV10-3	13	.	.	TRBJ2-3	CATREWSEERQYF	TGTGCCACTCGTGAGTGGAGCGAGGAAAGGCAGTATTTT